Here is one T cell receptor beta chain with its context. As yet, its antigen is unknown. These data belong to a study of shared clonotypes between healthy human individuals. Several immunoSEQ 96-well plates shared each subset's DNA, each plate a replicate. TCRdb's table, derived via immunoSEQ multiplex PCR, lists solely in-frame clones and lacks some. This sample has roughly 170,000 clones; approximately 61% occur once, and the top ten carry 8.5% to 12%. General observations from the study: What limited the represented genetic and exposure-history diversity was the small number of donors.

The germline V gene has CDR1 SEHNR and CDR2 FQNEAQ (reference sequence). Losses at the gene ends were 4 bases for V and 6 bases for J; bases not matched to a gene: 4. CDR3 length equals 14 residues. Everyone who donated was a Caucasian adult who lived in Nashville, Tennessee. This TCR was recovered from a man aged 25 to 40 in good health. V is TRBV7-9 and J is TRBJ2-1; TRBD1 matches 9 bases. The sequenced sample was memory CD4+ T cells sorted from blood. The subset is: CD45RA-negative fraction. The CDR3 nucleotides read TGTGCCAGCAGCTCCGACAGGGGGAGCAATGAGCAGTTCTTC. Its translation is CASSSDRGSNEQFF. Full variable domain (rest looked up from reference TRBV7-9 and TRBJ2-1): DTGVSQNPRHKITKRGQNVTFRCDPISEHNRLYWYRQTLGQGPEFLTYFQNEAQLEKSRLLSDRFSAERPKGSFSTLEIQRTEQGDSAMYLCASSSDRGSNEQFFGPGTRLTVL.